These 26 T cell receptor beta chains were all obtained from the same sample, sequenced in a study of blood T cell repertoires in COVID-19. Profiling relied on immunoSEQ multiplex PCR, and the TCRdb table lists in-frame clones only, not all of them. The sample contains some 39,000 clones, around 85% of which appear only once. The sequenced material came from peripheral blood. The source of these receptors is a man aged 60-69 years with acute or convalescent COVID-19.

This clone was detected only a few times. This chain connects TRBV27 to TRBJ2-7; D possibly corresponds to TRBD1 (6 bases). Trimming removed 5 bases from V and 4 bases from J, with 15 bases in between. Germline V gene sequence: CDR1 MNHEY, CDR2 SMNVEV (reference sequence). CDR3 length: 14 residues. CDR3 sequence: CASSPTDRQYEQYF. The DNA of the CDR3 is TGTGCCAGCAGTCCGACGGACAGACAATACGAGCAGTACTTC.

The chain combines TRBV7-9 with TRBJ1-2; no clear D gene. Germline V gene sequence: CDR1 SEHNR, CDR2 FQNEAQ (reference sequence). Deletions cut 0 bases from V and 8 bases from J, with 10 bases between. This CDR3 is built from 13 residues. For the CDR3, the DNA is TGTGCCAGCAGCTTAGCCCCCACTAAGGGCTACACCTTC. Residues: CASSLAPTKGYTF.

The gene calls are TRBV19 and TRBJ1-1; possibly TRBD1 for D (6 bases). The CDR3 contains 14 residues. The V gene lost 5 bases and the J gene lost 11 bases, with 21 bases spanning the gap. Germline CDR1 reads LNHDA; CDR2 reads SQIVND (reference sequence). CDR3 DNA sequence: TGTGCCAGTAGTCCTCTCGGGACACCACCTAAGGCTTTCTTT. Its protein product is CASSPLGTPPKAFF.

The chain uses TRBV15 and TRBJ1-3; TRBD1 might be the D (6 bases). The V end lost 5 bases, the J end lost 3 bases, and 23 bases lay between the germline ends. CDR3 length equals 18 residues. Germline CDR1 reads LNHNV; CDR2 reads YYDKDF (reference sequence). Written as DNA, the CDR3 is TGTGCCACCAGCCGCACACGGACAGTCTCATTCTTTGGAAACACCATATATTTT. Translating it yields CATSRTRTVSFFGNTIYF.

This sequence joins TRBV7-8 and TRBJ1-1; weak D call: TRBD1 (5 bases). CDR1 and CDR2 (germline): SGHVS, FQNEAQ. Trimming took off 1 base at V and 0 bases at J, with 21 bases between the two ends. CDR3 length equals 19 residues. CDR3 nucleotide sequence: TGTGCCAGCAGCTTAGTCTGGGTTGGGGGGACGATCATGAACACTGAAGCTTTCTTT. It specifies CASSLVWVGGTIMNTEAFF.

In regard to this clone: One end of the junction is discordant with germline, which a read error may explain. This chain connects TRBV7-7 to TRBJ2-5, with 7 bases that match TRBD2. The CDR3 extends over 14 amino acids. Germline V gene data show CDR1 as SSHAT and CDR2 as FNYEAQ (reference sequence). The CDR3 DNA follows: TGTGCTAGCAGCTTCGGGGGGATGGGGGAGACCCAGTACTTC. Translating gives CASSFGGMGETQYF.

V and J are TRBV5-1 and TRBJ2-1, with a weak D call TRBD1 (5 bases). Germline V gene sequence: CDR1 SGHRS, CDR2 YFSETQ. The V end was cut by 2 bases, the J end by 7 bases, with 7 bases between. CDR3 length equals 12 residues. The CDR3 reads CASSFQGNEQFF. The CDR3 DNA is TGCGCCAGCAGCTTTCAGGGAAATGAGCAGTTCTTC. The full variable domain, in which reference TRBV5-1 and TRBJ2-1 provide the parts outside the CDR3, is KAGVTQTPRYLIKTRGQQVTLSCSPISGHRSVSWYQQTPGQGLQFLFEYFSETQRNKGNFPGRFSGRQFSNSRSEMNVSTLELGDSALYLCASSFQGNEQFFGPGTRLTVL.

The count of this clone is one. The genes are TRBV5-1 and TRBJ2-1; TRBD2 matches at 16 bases. The trim removed 0 bases at V and 5 bases at J, leaving 2 bases unmatched. The germline V gene encodes CDR1 SGHRS and CDR2 YFSETQ. The CDR3 covers 17 residues. CDR3 DNA: TGCGCCAGCAGCTTGGGGGGACTAGCGGGAGGGCACAATGAGCAGTTCTTC. This codes for CASSLGGLAGGHNEQFF. The full variable domain, in which reference TRBV5-1 and TRBJ2-1 provide the parts outside the CDR3, is KAGVTQTPRYLIKTRGQQVTLSCSPISGHRSVSWYQQTPGQGLQFLFEYFSETQRNKGNFPGRFSGRQFSNSRSEMNVSTLELGDSALYLCASSLGGLAGGHNEQFFGPGTRLTVL.

The chain has TRBV28 and TRBJ2-2; 12 positions agree with TRBD1. The CDR3 has 17 residues. In germline, CDR1 is MDHEN, CDR2 SYDVKM. Trimming at V came to 6 bases and at J to 8 bases, leaving 13 bases not matched to a gene. The CDR3 bases are TGTGCCAGCAGCCCGAGCTGGGGACAGGGGGCCCAAGGGGAGCTGTTTTTT. This translates into CASSPSWGQGAQGELFF.

This clone was observed once. The J gene is TRBJ1-5, the V gene TRBV7-2; D uncertain. The V end lost 5 bases, the J end lost 3 bases, and 5 bases lay between the germline ends. Germline CDR1 reads SGHTA; CDR2 reads FQGNSA. CDR3 length equals 12 residues. The CDR3 DNA reads as TGTGCCAGCAGCCCCAACAATCAGCCCCAGCATTTT. Protein sequence: CASSPNNQPQHF.

The CDR3 DNA reads TGTGCCAGCAGCTATAACGGACAGGATGGCTACACCTTC. The encoded protein is CASSYNGQDGYTF. The chain couples TRBV7-8 to TRBJ1-2, with 7 bases matching TRBD1. This CDR3 region has 13 residues. V gave up 4 bases and J gave up 6 bases; unmatched junction bases: 5. The germline V gene has CDR1 SGHVS and CDR2 FQNEAQ.

The chain uses TRBV24-1 and TRBJ2-7; 8 bases align to TRBD2. The CDR3 has 17 residues. Germline trimming cut 9 bases from V and 6 bases from J; bases unmatched to any gene: 21. The germline V gene encodes CDR1 KGHDR and CDR2 SFDVKD. The CDR3 region is CATAATSGMEQFAEQYF. CDR3 in DNA: TGTGCCACCGCCGCAACTAGCGGCATGGAGCAGTTCGCCGAGCAGTACTTC.

This clone was found once. This chain links TRBV7-9 with TRBJ2-3; D perhaps matches TRBD2 (5 bases). Germline V gene sequence: CDR1 SEHNR, CDR2 FQNEAQ (reference sequence). The CDR3 sequence is 15 residues long. Trimming left V 5 bases short and J 2 bases short, with 14 bases between. CDR3 bases: TGTGCCAGCAGCCCCCTTGGCGGGTACACAGATACGCAGTATTTT. Protein sequence: CASSPLGGYTDTQYF.

This chain uses TRBV3-1 (or the pseudogene TRBV3-2) with TRBJ2-5, with 7 positions matching TRBD2. The CDR3 extends over 18 amino acids. Germline assignment: CDR1 LGHDT and CDR2 YNNKEL (reference sequence). The V gene end was trimmed by 2 bases and the J gene end by 4 bases; junction bases not matched to a gene: 16. The CDR3 here is CASSQPRGLVGAPETQYF. Here the CDR3 DNA reads TGTGCCAGCAGCCAACCCCGCGGACTAGTGGGCGCCCCAGAGACCCAGTACTTC.

The gene calls are TRBV28 and TRBJ1-2, with 7 nucleotides matching TRBD1. With V trimmed by 5 bases and J by 3 bases, 15 bases remained unmatched. CDR1 and CDR2 from the germline V gene are MDHEN and SYDVKM. CDR3 length equals 17 residues. The CDR3 DNA sequence: TGTGCCAGCAGTGTACGACAGGGAATTGGGGAGTACTATGGCTACACCTTC. This translates into CASSVRQGIGEYYGYTF.

This chain uses TRBV12-5 with TRBJ2-3; 10 bases align to TRBD2. CDR3 length: 17 amino acids. Trimming removed 4 bases from V and 0 bases from J; junction bases left unmatched: 7. Germline values: CDR1 LGHNT, CDR2 FRNRAP. In nucleotides, the CDR3 is TGTGCTAGTGGTTGGAGCGGGGGGGCTGCCAGCACAGATACGCAGTATTTT. As protein: CASGWSGGAASTDTQYF.

V gene TRBV24-1 combines with J gene TRBJ2-1, with TRBD2 identical over 7 bases. Germline loops: CDR1 KGHDR, CDR2 SFDVKD. V trimming: 9 bases; J trimming: 8 bases; junction bases outside the gene matches: 3. This CDR3 has 11 amino acids. CDR3 DNA: TGTGCCACCTCCGGGGGGTATGAGCAGTTCTTC. Its translation: CATSGGYEQFF.

This clone was recorded a few times. The CDR3 reads CASSEARLGAHF. CDR3 in DNA: TGTGCCAGCAGTGAAGCGCGTTTAGGGGCCCATTTT. The rearrangement uses TRBV2 and TRBJ1-5; possible D gene TRBD1, 5 bases. V lost 0 bases and J lost 16, with 13 bases in between. This CDR3 spans 12 amino acids. Germline values: CDR1 SNHLY, CDR2 FYNNEI.

This chain joins TRBV7-2 and TRBJ1-2, with D possibly matching TRBD1 (5 bases). With 5 bases removed from V and 2 bases from J, the gap between germline ends came to 12 bases. The CDR3 spans 14 residues. Per germline, CDR1 SGHTA and CDR2 FQGNSA. This CDR3 reads CASSLMTANYGYTF. In DNA, the CDR3 is TGTGCCAGCAGCCTCATGACAGCGAACTATGGCTACACCTTC.

This rearrangement joins TRBV7-9 to TRBJ2-1; 13 bases map to TRBD2. With 5 bases clipped from V and 9 bases from J, the junction kept 10 bases outside the gene matches. CDR3 size: 16 residues. Germline V CDR1 and CDR2: SEHNR, FQNEAQ (reference sequence). CDR3 residues: CASSPGLAGELGEQFF. For the CDR3, the DNA is TGTGCCAGCAGCCCCGGACTAGCGGGAGAGCTAGGTGAGCAGTTCTTC.

There are a few counts of this clone. The chain has TRBV10-3 and TRBJ2-3, with D tentatively TRBD1 (5 bases). The CDR3 runs 14 residues. Trimming removed 4 bases from V and 1 base from J, with 9 bases in between. Germline CDR1 is ENHRY and CDR2 is SYGVKD. The chain's CDR3 is CAISALGRTDTQYF. The CDR3 DNA reads TGTGCCATCAGTGCCCTGGGGCGCACAGATACGCAGTATTTT.

This chain uses TRBV3-1 (or the pseudogene TRBV3-2) with TRBJ2-3; 8 bases align to TRBD2. With V trimmed by 4 bases and J by 6 bases, 6 bases remained unmatched. Germline-derived CDR1 and CDR2 are LGHDT and YNNKEL (reference sequence). CDR3 length equals 14 residues. Written as DNA, the CDR3 is TGTGCCAGCAGCCGGACTAGCTTTACGGATACGCAGTATTTT. Encoded protein: CASSRTSFTDTQYF.

In its sample, this clone was seen once. This chain joins TRBV5-4 and TRBJ1-3; maybe TRBD1 (5 bases). V was trimmed by 3 bases and J by 2 bases, leaving 12 bases between them. The CDR3 contains 15 residues. From germline, CDR1 is SGHNT and CDR2 YYREEE (reference sequence). The CDR3 sequence: CASSSRGTTGNTIYF. In DNA form, the CDR3 reads TGTGCCAGCAGCTCCCGGGGGACTACTGGAAACACCATATATTTT.

The chain couples TRBV5-1 to TRBJ2-3, with 7 bases identical to TRBD2. From germline, CDR1 is SGHRS and CDR2 YFSETQ. The trim removed 3 bases at V and 5 bases at J, leaving 9 bases unmatched. CDR3 length: 15 residues. In DNA, the CDR3 is TGCGCCAGCAGCTCCTTGGGGGAGGGGAGAGATACGCAGTATTTT. Encoded protein: CASSSLGEGRDTQYF. Full variable domain (remainder filled in from reference TRBV5-1 and TRBJ2-3): KAGVTQTPRYLIKTRGQQVTLSCSPISGHRSVSWYQQTPGQGLQFLFEYFSETQRNKGNFPGRFSGRQFSNSRSEMNVSTLELGDSALYLCASSSLGEGRDTQYFGPGTRLTVL.

This clone was observed a few times. This chain links TRBV15 with TRBJ2-5, with TRBD2 matching over 9 bases. This CDR3 comprises 16 residues. The junction had 5 bases not matched to a gene; V was cut back by 1 base and J by 2 bases. Germline CDR1 is LNHNV and CDR2 is YYDKDF (reference sequence). CDR3 sequence reads: CATSRAGLAGQETQYF. CDR3 nucleotide sequence: TGTGCCACCAGCAGAGCAGGGCTAGCGGGGCAAGAGACCCAGTACTTC. Using reference TRBV15 and TRBJ2-5 for the parts outside the CDR3, the full variable domain is DAMVIQNPRYQVTQFGKPVTLSCSQTLNHNVMYWYQQKSSQAPKLLFHYYDKDFNNEADTPDNFQSRRPNTSFCFLDIRSPGLGDTAMYLCATSRAGLAGQETQYFGPGTRLLVL.

The chain links TRBV5-1 to TRBJ2-3; TRBD2 is a possible D gene (5 bases). The germline V and J ends were trimmed by 2 bases and 4 bases, with 14 bases remaining between them. The germline V gene has CDR1 SGHRS and CDR2 YFSETQ. The CDR3 is 15 amino acids. CDR3 in DNA: TGCGCCAGCAGCTTAAACGGGAAGGTTGCAGATACGCAGTATTTT. Translation gives CASSLNGKVADTQYF.